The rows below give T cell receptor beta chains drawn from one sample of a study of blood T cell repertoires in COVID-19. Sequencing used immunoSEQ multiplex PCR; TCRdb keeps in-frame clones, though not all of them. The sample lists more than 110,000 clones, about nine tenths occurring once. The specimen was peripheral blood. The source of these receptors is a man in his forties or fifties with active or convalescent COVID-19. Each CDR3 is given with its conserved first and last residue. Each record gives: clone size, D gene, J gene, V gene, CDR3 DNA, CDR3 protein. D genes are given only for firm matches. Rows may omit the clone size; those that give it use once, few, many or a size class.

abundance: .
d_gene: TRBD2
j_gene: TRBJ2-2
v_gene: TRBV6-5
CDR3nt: TGTGCCAGCAACCGAGCGGGAAACACCGGGGAGCTGTTTTTT
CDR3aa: CASNRAGNTGELFF

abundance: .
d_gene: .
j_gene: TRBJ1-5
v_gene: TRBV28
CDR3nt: TGTGCCAGCAGCCTTACTCACAGGGTTAGCAATCAGCCCCAGCATTTT
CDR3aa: CASSLTHRVSNQPQHF

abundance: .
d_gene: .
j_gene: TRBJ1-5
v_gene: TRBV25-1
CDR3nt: TGTGCCAGCAGTGAAGCAGGGAAGGGGGTTCAGCCCCAGCATTTT
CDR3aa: CASSEAGKGVQPQHF

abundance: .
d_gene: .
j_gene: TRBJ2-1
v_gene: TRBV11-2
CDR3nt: TGTGCCAGCAGCCAACCAAGGGGGGGCTCCTACAATGAGCAGTTCTTC
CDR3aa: CASSQPRGGSYNEQFF

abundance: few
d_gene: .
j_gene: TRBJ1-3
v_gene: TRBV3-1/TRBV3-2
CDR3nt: TGTGCCAGCGGATATGAGGCGATCTCTGGAAACACCATATATTTT
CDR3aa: CASGYEAISGNTIYF

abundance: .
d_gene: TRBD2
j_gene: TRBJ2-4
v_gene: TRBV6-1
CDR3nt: TGTGCCAGCAGTGAGGCTCGAAGCGGGGTAGCCAAAAACATTCAGTACTTC
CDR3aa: CASSEARSGVAKNIQYF

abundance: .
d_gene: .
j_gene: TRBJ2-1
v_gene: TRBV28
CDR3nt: TGTGCCAGCAGTTTCATAGGCAGGGGTTCAACCACAAACAATGAGCAGTTCTTC
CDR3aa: CASSFIGRGSTTNNEQFF

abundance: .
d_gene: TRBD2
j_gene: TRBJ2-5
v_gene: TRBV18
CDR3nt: TGTGCCAGCTCACCCCTAGCGGGAGGCCAAGAGACCCAGTACTTC
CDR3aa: CASSPLAGGQETQYF

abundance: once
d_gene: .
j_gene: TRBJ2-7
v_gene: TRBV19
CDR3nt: TGTGCCAGTAGTATCGGCGGCTACGAGCAGTACTTC
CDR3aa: CASSIGGYEQYF

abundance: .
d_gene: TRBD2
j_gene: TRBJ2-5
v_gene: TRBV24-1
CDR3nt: TGTGCCACCAGGGATAGCGGGAGGGGACAGACCCAGTACTTC
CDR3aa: CATRDSGRGQTQYF

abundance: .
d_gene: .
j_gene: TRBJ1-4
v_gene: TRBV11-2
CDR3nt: TGTGCCAGCAGCTTAGATCCCCAGGGTTCTAATGAAAAACTGTTTTTT
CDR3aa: CASSLDPQGSNEKLFF

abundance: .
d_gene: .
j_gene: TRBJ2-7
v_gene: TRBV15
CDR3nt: TGTGCCACCAGCAGAGATCACGTTACGGCGGGATCGATGCACGAGCAGTACTTC
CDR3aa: CATSRDHVTAGSMHEQYF

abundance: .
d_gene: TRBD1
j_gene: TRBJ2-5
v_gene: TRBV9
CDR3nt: TGTGCCAGCAGCGTAGGGGGAGGACAGGGAAGGGAGACCCAGTACTTC
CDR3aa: CASSVGGGQGRETQYF

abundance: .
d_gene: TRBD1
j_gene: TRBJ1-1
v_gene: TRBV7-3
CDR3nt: TGTGCCAGCAGCCCAGGGACAGGGGGCACTGAAGCTTTCTTT
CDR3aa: CASSPGTGGTEAFF

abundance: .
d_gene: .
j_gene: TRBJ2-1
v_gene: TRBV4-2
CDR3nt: TGTGCCAGCAGCCAAGTTCCGGTCAATGAGCAGTTCTTC
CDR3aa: CASSQVPVNEQFF

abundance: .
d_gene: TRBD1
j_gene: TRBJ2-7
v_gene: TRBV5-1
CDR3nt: TGCGCCAGCAGCGTGGGACAGGGTACCTACGAGCAGTACTTC
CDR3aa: CASSVGQGTYEQYF

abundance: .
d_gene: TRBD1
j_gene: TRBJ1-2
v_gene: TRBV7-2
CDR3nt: TGTGCCAGCAGCTTAGGATACAGGGGCGGCTACACCTTC
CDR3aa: CASSLGYRGGYTF

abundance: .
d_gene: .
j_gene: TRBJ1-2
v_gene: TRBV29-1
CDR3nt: TGCAGCGTTTCACCCCAGGGACACAGCTATGGCTACACCTTC
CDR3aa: CSVSPQGHSYGYTF

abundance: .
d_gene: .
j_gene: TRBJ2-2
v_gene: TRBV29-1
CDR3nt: TGCAGCGTTGCCAGTAGCTTGAGAACCGGGGAGCTGTTTTTT
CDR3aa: CSVASSLRTGELFF

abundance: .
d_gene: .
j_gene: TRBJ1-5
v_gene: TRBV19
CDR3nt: TGTGCCAGTAGTACCCGTACAGGGCGCTCCAATCAGCCCCAGCATTTT
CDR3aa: CASSTRTGRSNQPQHF

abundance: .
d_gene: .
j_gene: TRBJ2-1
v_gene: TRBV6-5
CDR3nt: TGTGCCAGCAGTTCTAGTCCGGGTCCGTGGGAGCAGTTCTTC
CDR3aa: CASSSSPGPWEQFF

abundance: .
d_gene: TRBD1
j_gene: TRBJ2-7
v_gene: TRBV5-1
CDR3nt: TGCGCCAGCCGCCTGACAGGGGGCTCGGACGAGCAGTACTTC
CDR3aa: CASRLTGGSDEQYF

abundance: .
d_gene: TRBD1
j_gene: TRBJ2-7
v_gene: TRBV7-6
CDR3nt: TGTGCCAGCAGCCAAACCTACAGGGGAACGGGCCACGAGCAGTACTTC
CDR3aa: CASSQTYRGTGHEQYF

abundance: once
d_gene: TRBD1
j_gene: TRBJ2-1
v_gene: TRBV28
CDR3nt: TGTGCCAGCAGACCATCGGGACAGGGGATGAATGAGCAGTTCTTC
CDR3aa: CASRPSGQGMNEQFF

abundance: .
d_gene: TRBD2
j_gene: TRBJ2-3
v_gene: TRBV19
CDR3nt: TGTGCCAGTAGTACGAGCGGGGGTGTGGTGGGCACAGATACGCAGTATTTT
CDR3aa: CASSTSGGVVGTDTQYF

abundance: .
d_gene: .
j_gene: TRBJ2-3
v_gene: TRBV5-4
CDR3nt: TGTGCCTGCACACGGGACACCTACACAGATACGCAGTATTTT
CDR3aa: CACTRDTYTDTQYF

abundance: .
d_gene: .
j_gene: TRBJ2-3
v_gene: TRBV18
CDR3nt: TGTGCCAGCTCACCCTCCAGGTCTAGCACAGATACGCAGTATTTT
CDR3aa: CASSPSRSSTDTQYF

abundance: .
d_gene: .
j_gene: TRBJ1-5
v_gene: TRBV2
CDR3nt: TGTGCCAGCAGTTACAGGGTTAGCAATCAGCCCCAGCATTTT
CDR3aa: CASSYRVSNQPQHF

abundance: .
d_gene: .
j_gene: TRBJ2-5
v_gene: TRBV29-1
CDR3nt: TGCAGCGTTGAACCCGGGCAAGAGACCCAGTACTTC
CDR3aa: CSVEPGQETQYF

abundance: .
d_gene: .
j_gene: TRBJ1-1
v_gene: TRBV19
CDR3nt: TGTGCCAGTAGTGGGAGACCAGGGGCCGGCACTGAAGCTTTCTTT
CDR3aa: CASSGRPGAGTEAFF

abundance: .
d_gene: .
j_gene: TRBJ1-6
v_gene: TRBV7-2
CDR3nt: TGTGCCAGCAGCTTATTGAGCGGCAGCGGCCCGTATAATTCACCCCTCCACTTT
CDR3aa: CASSLLSGSGPYNSPLHF

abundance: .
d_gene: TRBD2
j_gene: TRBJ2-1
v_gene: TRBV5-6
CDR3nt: TGTGCCAGCAGCTTGGATCCCTGGAGGCGGGAGATGTACAATGAGCAGTTCTTC
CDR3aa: CASSLDPWRREMYNEQFF

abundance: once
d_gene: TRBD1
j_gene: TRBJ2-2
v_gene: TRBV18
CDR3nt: TGTGCCAGCTCACCATTCGGACAGGGGGCAAACACCGGGGAGCTGTTTTTT
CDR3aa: CASSPFGQGANTGELFF

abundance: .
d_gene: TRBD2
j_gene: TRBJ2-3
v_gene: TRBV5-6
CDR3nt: TGTGCCAGCAGCTTTAGCGGGCCGCGCACAGATACGCAGTATTTT
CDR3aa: CASSFSGPRTDTQYF

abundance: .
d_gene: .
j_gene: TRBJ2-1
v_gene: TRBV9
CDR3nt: TGTGCCAGCACCAACTCTGGAGCGGATTACAATGAGCAGTTCTTC
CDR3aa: CASTNSGADYNEQFF

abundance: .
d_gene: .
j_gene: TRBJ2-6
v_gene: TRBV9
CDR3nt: TGTGCCAGCAGCCTTCGACTACAGCTCTCTGGGGCCAACGTCCTGACTTTC
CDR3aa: CASSLRLQLSGANVLTF

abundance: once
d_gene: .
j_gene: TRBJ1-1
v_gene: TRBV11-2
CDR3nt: TGTGCCAGCAGCTCCTTATGGGGGCCTGAAGCTTTCTTT
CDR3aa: CASSSLWGPEAFF

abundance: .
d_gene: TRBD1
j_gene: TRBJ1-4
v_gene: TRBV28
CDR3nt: TGTGCCAGCGAGGACAGGGAAAAACTGTTTTTT
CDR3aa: CASEDREKLFF

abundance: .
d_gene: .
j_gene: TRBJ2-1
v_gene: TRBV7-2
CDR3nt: TGTGCCAGCAGCTCCCTCCGCGGGTCCTTGTACAATGAGCAGTTCTTC
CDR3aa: CASSSLRGSLYNEQFF

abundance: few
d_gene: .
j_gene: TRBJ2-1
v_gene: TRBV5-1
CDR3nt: TGCGCCAGCAGCTTGGGGAGGACTGGCGTGAACAATGAGCAGTTCTTC
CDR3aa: CASSLGRTGVNNEQFF

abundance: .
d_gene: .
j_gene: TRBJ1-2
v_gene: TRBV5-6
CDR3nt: TGTGCCAGCAGCCAGGGTATTCGTGGCTACACCTTC
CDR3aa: CASSQGIRGYTF

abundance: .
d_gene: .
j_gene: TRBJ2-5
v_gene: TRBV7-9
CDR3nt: TGTGCCAGCAGCCAGACAGTCCTACCCGAGACCCAGTACTTC
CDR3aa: CASSQTVLPETQYF

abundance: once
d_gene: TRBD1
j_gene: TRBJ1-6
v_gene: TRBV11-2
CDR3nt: TGTGCCAGCAGCCTAGGACAGGGGCATTCACCCCTCCACTTT
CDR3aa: CASSLGQGHSPLHF

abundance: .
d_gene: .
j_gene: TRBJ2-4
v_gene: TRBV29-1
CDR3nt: TGCAGCGTTGCTGGACAGACAAACATTCAGTACTTC
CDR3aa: CSVAGQTNIQYF

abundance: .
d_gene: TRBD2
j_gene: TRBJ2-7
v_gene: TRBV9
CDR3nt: TGTGCCAGCAGCTCTGGACTAGCGGGGACCTACGAGCAGTACTTC
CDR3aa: CASSSGLAGTYEQYF

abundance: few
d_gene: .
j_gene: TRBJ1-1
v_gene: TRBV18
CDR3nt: TGTGCCAGCTCCCGGGGGGGATATGGGAACACTGAAGCTTTCTTT
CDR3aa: CASSRGGYGNTEAFF

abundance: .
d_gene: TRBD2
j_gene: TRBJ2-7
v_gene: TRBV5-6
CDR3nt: TGTGCCAGCAGCTTTCCCGGGACTAGCGGCTACGAGCAGTACTTC
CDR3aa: CASSFPGTSGYEQYF

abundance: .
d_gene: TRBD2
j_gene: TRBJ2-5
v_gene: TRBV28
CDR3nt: TGTGCCAGCAGTTTTGGGACTAGCGGCCAAGAGACCCAGTACTTC
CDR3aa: CASSFGTSGQETQYF

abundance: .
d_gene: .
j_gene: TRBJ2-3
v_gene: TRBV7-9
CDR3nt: TGTGCCAGCAGCTTATACTCCCTGTCCTCTGGAGCAGATACGCAGTATTTT
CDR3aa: CASSLYSLSSGADTQYF

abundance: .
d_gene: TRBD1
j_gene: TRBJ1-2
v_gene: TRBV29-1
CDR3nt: TGCAGCGTGGGGGACAGGGGACGAGCTAACTATGGCTACACCTTC
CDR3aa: CSVGDRGRANYGYTF

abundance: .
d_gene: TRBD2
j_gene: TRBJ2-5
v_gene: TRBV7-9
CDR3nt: TGTGCCAGCAGCTACCCATCGGGACTAGCGGGCGAAGAGACCCAGTACTTC
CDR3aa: CASSYPSGLAGEETQYF

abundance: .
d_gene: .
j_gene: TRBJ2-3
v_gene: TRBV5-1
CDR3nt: TGCGCCAGCAGCCTGACCCTGGGGGCCGCAGATACGCAGTATTTT
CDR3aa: CASSLTLGAADTQYF

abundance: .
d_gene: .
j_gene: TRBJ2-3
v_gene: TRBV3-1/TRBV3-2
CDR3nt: TGTGCCAGCAGCCTTGCCGGGGGCACAGATACGCAGTATTTT
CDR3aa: CASSLAGGTDTQYF

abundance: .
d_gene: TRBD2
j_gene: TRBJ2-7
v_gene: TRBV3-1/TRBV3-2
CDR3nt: TGTGCCAGCAGCCAAGGGGCGACTAGCCGATACGAGCAGTACTTC
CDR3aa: CASSQGATSRYEQYF

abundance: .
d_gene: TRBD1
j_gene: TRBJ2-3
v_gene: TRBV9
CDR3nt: TGTGCCAGCAGCCCCGGGGACAGTTCCACAGATACGCAGTATTTT
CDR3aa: CASSPGDSSTDTQYF

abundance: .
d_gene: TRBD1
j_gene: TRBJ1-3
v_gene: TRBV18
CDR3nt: TGTGCCAGCTCACAAACCGGGACAGGGCCTGGAAACACCATATATTTT
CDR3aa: CASSQTGTGPGNTIYF

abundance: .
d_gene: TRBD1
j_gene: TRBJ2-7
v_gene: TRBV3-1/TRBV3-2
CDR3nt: TGTGCCAGCAGCCAAGGGACAGGCCACTACGAGCAGTACTTC
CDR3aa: CASSQGTGHYEQYF

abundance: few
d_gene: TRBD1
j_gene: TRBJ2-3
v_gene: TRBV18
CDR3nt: TGTGCCAGCTCACCACAGGGACAGGGAGGAGATACGCAGTATTTT
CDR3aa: CASSPQGQGGDTQYF

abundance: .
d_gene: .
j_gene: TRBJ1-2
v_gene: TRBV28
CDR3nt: TGTGCCAGCAGTTTATCGGGACTTCCAGGAGATGGCTACACCTTC
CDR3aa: CASSLSGLPGDGYTF

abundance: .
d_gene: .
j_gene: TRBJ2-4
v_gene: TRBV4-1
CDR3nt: TGCGCCAGCAGCCATTCCACCCTTCGACAGGCACTAGCCAAAAACATTCAGTACTTC
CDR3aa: CASSHSTLRQALAKNIQYF